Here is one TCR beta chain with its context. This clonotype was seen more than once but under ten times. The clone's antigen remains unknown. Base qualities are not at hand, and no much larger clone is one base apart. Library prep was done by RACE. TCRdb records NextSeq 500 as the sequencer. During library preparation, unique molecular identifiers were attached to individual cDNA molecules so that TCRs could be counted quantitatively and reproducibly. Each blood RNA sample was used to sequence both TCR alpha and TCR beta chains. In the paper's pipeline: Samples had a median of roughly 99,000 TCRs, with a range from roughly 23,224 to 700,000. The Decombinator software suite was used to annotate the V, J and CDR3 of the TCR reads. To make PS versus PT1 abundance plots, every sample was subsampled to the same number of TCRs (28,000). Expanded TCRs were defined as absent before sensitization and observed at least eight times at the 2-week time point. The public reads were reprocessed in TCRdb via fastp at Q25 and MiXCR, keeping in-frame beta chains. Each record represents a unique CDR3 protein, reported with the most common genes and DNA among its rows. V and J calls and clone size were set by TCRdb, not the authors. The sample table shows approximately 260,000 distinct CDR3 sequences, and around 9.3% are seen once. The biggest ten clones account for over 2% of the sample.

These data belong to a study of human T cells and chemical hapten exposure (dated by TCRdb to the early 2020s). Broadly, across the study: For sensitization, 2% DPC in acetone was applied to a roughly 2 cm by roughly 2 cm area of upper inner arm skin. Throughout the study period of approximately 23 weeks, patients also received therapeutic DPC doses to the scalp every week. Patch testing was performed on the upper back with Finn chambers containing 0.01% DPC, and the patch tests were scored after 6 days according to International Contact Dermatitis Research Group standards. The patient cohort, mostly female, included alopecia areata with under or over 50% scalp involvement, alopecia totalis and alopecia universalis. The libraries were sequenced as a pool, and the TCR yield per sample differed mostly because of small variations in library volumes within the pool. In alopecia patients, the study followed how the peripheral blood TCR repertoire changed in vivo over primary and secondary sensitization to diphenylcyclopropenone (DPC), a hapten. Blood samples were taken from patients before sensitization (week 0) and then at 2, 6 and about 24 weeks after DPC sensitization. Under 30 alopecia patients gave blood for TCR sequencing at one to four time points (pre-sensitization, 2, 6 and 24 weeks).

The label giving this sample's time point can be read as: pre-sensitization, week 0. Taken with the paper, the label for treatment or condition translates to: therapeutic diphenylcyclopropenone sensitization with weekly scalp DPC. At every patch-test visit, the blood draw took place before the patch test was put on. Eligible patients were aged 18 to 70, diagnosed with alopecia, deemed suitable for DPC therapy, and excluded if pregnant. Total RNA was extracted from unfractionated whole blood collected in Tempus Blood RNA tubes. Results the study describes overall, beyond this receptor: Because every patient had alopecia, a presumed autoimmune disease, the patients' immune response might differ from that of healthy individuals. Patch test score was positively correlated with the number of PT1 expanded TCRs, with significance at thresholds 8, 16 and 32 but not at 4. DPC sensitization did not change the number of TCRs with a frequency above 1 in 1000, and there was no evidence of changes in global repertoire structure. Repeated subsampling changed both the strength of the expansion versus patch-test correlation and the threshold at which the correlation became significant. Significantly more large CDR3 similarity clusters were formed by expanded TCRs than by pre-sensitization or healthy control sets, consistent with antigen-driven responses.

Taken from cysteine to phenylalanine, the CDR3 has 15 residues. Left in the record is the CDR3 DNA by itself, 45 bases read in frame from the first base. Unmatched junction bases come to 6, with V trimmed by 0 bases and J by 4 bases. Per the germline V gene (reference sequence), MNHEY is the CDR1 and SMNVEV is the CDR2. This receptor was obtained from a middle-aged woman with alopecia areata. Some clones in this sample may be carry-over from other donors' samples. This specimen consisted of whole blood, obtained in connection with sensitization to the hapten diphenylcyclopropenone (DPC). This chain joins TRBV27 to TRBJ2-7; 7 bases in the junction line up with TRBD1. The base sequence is TGTGCCAGCAGTTTATCACAGGGGAGTAGGTACGAGCAGTACTTC. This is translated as CASSLSQGSRYEQYF.